The 15 T cell receptor beta chains reported below all come from one sample, sequenced in a study of CD8+CD57+ T cells in acquired aplastic anemia. Using genomic DNA as the template, TCR beta VDJ and CDR3 profiling was carried out. TCRdb re-called the reads through MiXCR, storing one row per CDR3 protein. The table records about 160,000 distinct CDR3 sequences, about half of them present only once. Patients chosen for sequencing had CD8+CD57+ cells that had expanded, as shown by flow cytometry. The sequenced material came from sorted CD4+, CD8+, or CD8+CD57+ T cells (not recorded which) from PBMCs. Source of these receptors: a human donor with aplastic anemia.

This chain uses TRBV29-1 with TRBJ1-5, with D hard to call. Trimming took off 5 bases at V and 3 bases at J, with 8 bases between the two ends. Per the germline V gene, CDR1 is SQVTM and CDR2 is ANQGSEA. The CDR3 contains 12 residues. The CDR3 DNA follows: TGCAGCGTTTCGTCCAACAATCAGCCCCAGCATTTT. Residues: CSVSSNNQPQHF.

This sequence joins TRBV29-1 and TRBJ1-2; TRBD1 matches 9 bases. V shed 6 bases and J 4 bases; nucleotides not matched to a gene: 6. CDR3 length: 13 amino acids. Germline lookup yields CDR1 SQVTM and CDR2 ANQGSEA. The CDR3 sequence is CSVDRGSFYGYTF. CDR3 nucleotides: TGCAGCGTGGACAGGGGTTCTTTCTATGGCTACACCTTC.

This clonotype has a count of ten or more. J is TRBJ1-2 and V is TRBV12-3 or TRBV12-4; a weak D match, TRBD1 (6 bases). Deletions cut 11 bases from V and 5 bases from J, with 18 bases between. This CDR3 has 13 amino acids. This CDR3 reads CACHRGAGYGYTF. CDR3 bases: TGTGCCTGCCACCGGGGGGCGGGATATGGCTACACCTTC.

V is TRBV2 and J is TRBJ1-2, with D unresolved. Germline lookup yields CDR1 SNHLY and CDR2 FYNNEI. CDR3 length: 12 residues. The ends were cut back, 4 bases at V and 3 bases at J, with 6 bases in the middle. The CDR3 spells CASSAQDYGYTF. CDR3 bases: TGTGCCAGCAGTGCGCAGGACTATGGCTACACCTTC.

Turning to this clonotype: A single base separates this from a much larger clone, so it may be a read error. The gene calls are TRBV12-3 or TRBV12-4 and TRBJ2-1, with D hard to call. With 7 bases removed from V and 6 bases from J, the gap between germline ends came to 10 bases. The CDR3 loop spans 12 amino acids. The CDR3 nucleotides are TGTGCCAGCAAAAGGACCCGCAATGAGCAGTTCTTC. It is translated as CASKRTRNEQFF.

The chain links TRBV29-1 to TRBJ1-2; 10 nucleotides match TRBD1. Looked up from germline, CDR1 is SQVTM and CDR2 is ANQGSEA. CDR3 length: 13 amino acids. Trimming cost V 4 bases and J 6 bases; bases outside gene matches: 5. CDR3 in amino acids: CSVGGTGDHGYTF. The CDR3 nucleotides are TGCAGCGTTGGAGGGACAGGGGACCATGGCTACACCTTC.

This rearrangement joins TRBV29-1 to TRBJ1-3; a weak D match, TRBD1 (5 bases). The germline V and J ends were trimmed by 7 bases and 3 bases, with 16 bases remaining between them. CDR3 size: 14 residues. CDR1 is SQVTM and CDR2 is ANQGSEA in the germline V gene. The CDR3 DNA follows: TGCAGCGCCCGTCAACGGGGGGTTGGAAACACCATATATTTT. Its protein is CSARQRGVGNTIYF.

The genes are TRBV29-1 and TRBJ2-3, with unresolved D. Trimming left V 8 bases short and J 4 bases short, with 13 bases between. The CDR3 runs 12 residues. The germline V gene has CDR1 SQVTM and CDR2 ANQGSEA. The CDR3 DNA reads TGCAGCTTAGATCGAAGCGCAGATACGCAGTATTTT. Translation: CSLDRSADTQYF.

The chain couples TRBV19 to TRBJ1-2; TRBD1 agrees at 9 bases. The CDR3 consists of 15 residues. After removal of 2 bases from V and 6 bases from J, the junction contained 7 bases not matched to a gene. Germline assignment: CDR1 LNHDA and CDR2 SQIVND (reference sequence). CDR3 amino acids: CASSIFGTGMDGYTF. The CDR3, as DNA: TGTGCCAGTAGTATATTCGGGACAGGGATGGATGGCTACACCTTC.

V gene TRBV20-1 combines with J gene TRBJ1-4, with a tentative D call TRBD1 (6 bases). This CDR3 has 14 amino acids. In germline, CDR1 is DFQATT, CDR2 SNEGSKA (reference sequence). Trimming pared 4 bases from V and 4 bases from J, leaving 13 bases between. The CDR3 DNA is TGCAGTGCTATCCCGACAGGCAATAATGAAAAACTGTTTTTT. Its translation: CSAIPTGNNEKLFF.

The chain employs TRBV7-3 and TRBJ1-1; D might be TRBD1 (6 bases). CDR3 size: 13 residues. The germline V gene encodes CDR1 SGHTA and CDR2 FQGTGA. V was pared by 5 bases and J by 4 bases, with 11 bases between. The CDR3 nucleotides read TGTGCCAGCAGCCCAAGGGGGGGCACTGAAGCTTTCTTT. Its protein product is CASSPRGGTEAFF.

The rearrangement uses TRBV5-1 and TRBJ2-2, with a weak D call TRBD2 (5 bases). V lost 1 base to trimming and J lost 0 bases, with 16 bases between them. The CDR3 has 18 residues. Germline V CDR1 and CDR2: SGHRS, YFSETQ. CDR3 residues: CASSLKLSGVPNTGELFF. Written as DNA, the CDR3 is TGCGCCAGCAGCTTGAAGCTAAGCGGAGTTCCGAACACCGGGGAGCTGTTTTTT.

The chain combines TRBV30 with TRBJ1-5, with TRBD1 identical over 8 bases. V shed 5 bases, J shed 6 bases, and the junction held 9 bases outside the gene matches. This CDR3 contains 14 residues. The germline CDR1 and CDR2 sequences are GTSNPN and SVGIG (reference sequence). The DNA for the CDR3 is TGTGCCTGGGACCAGGGGGCGGGTGGTCAGCCCCAGCATTTT. Translation gives CAWDQGAGGQPQHF.

This rearrangement joins TRBV9 to TRBJ2-7, with D unclear. Trimming pared 3 bases from V and 3 bases from J, leaving 4 bases between. Germline V gene lookup returns CDR1 SGDLS and CDR2 YYNGEE. This CDR3 contains 11 residues. CDR3 sequence reads: CASSAGYEQYF. CDR3 DNA: TGTGCCAGCAGCGCGGGCTACGAGCAGTACTTC.

The rearrangement uses TRBV7-9 and TRBJ1-2; 9 nucleotides align to TRBD1. V lost 5 bases to trimming and J lost 5 bases; unmatched junction nucleotides: 9. This CDR3 spans 15 amino acids. In germline, CDR1 is SEHNR, CDR2 FQNEAQ (reference sequence). The CDR3 reads CASSVDRGSGYGYTF. CDR3 DNA sequence: TGTGCCAGCAGCGTGGACAGGGGATCAGGGTATGGCTACACCTTC.